Detailed here is one T cell receptor beta chain. The target antigen is unknown. cDNA libraries for TCR alpha and TCR beta, carrying sample barcodes and UMIs, came from 5'RACE with constant-segment primers. MiXCR was run by TCRdb on the 5' RACE reads, yielding one entry per CDR3 protein. In the table there are 550,000 to 600,000 distinct CDR3 sequences, about 18% of which are singletons. CDR3 length: 15 residues. Germline V gene data show CDR1 as SGDLS and CDR2 as YYNGEE. The V end lost 0 bases, the J end lost 5 bases, and 14 bases lay between the germline ends. This specimen comes from a study of T-cell memory formation after mild COVID-19. Across the study: Largely donor-specific sequence clusters came from two donors.

Study-wide results and limits: Clones which contracted sat mainly in CM and EM if CD4+, and in EMRA if CD8+. The finding that pre-infection memory included some responding clones suggested that cross-reactive memory joined.

The sequence came from an adult woman who had mild COVID-19 (a few samples of this study predate the infection). Cell type and time point are not known. Sequencing was performed on PBMCs or a T cell subset sorted from them (not recorded which). V usage is TRBV9 and J usage is TRBJ2-5; D not certain. CDR3 loop: CASSVGVVSAETQYF. DNA of the CDR3: TGTGCCAGCAGCGTAGGTGTCGTATCGGCGGAGACCCAGTACTTC.